These 18 T cell receptor beta chains were all obtained from the same sample, sequenced in a study of T cells in Graves' hyperthyroidism and ophthalmopathy. Authors of the study amplified TCR beta CDR3 regions from RNA transcripts. HTBI primers drove first-round RT-PCR of the TCR CDR3. A single record per CDR3 protein comes from TCRdb applying MiXCR to the multiplex PCR reads. The profile covers approximately 530,000 distinct CDR3 sequences, with about a sixth appearing a single time and approximately 20% taken by the ten largest. Input material: blood. The receptor source for this set is a woman aged 18-29 years with Graves' hyperthyroidism.

The chain is built from TRBV10-2 and TRBJ2-5, with unresolved D. The germline gives CDR1 WSHSY, CDR2 SAAADI. The CDR3 contains 14 residues. Deletions cut 3 bases from V and 2 bases from J, with 10 bases between. The CDR3 protein is CASSDLDGQETQYF. The DNA for the CDR3 is TGCGCCAGCAGTGATCTGGACGGGCAAGAGACCCAGTACTTC.

This clonotype was seen more than once but under ten times. This could be a read error, since a much larger clone is one nucleotide away. The rearrangement joins TRBV20-1 to TRBJ1-2; 8 nucleotides match TRBD1. The CDR3 is 13 amino acids. Germline V gene sequence: CDR1 DFQATT, CDR2 SNEGSKA (reference sequence). Trimming cost V 6 bases and J 5 bases; bases outside gene matches: 8. The CDR3 DNA follows: TGCAGTGCGGAAGCCCGGACAGGGTATGGCTACACCTTC. It specifies CSAEARTGYGYTF.

This clonotype appeared a few times. CDR3 protein: CASSQGQESSPLHF. The CDR3, as DNA: TGTGCCAGCAGCCAAGGACAGGAAAGCTCACCCCTCCACTTT. The rearrangement uses TRBV4-2 and TRBJ1-6; TRBD1 might be the D (6 bases). The ends were cut back, 1 base at V and 10 bases at J, with 11 bases in the middle. This CDR3 is built from 14 residues. Germline V gene sequence: CDR1 LGHNA, CDR2 YNFKEQ.

Details on this clonotype: Its ends do not fully match the called genes, so a read error is possible. This chain links TRBV4-2 with TRBJ2-1, with unresolved D. The germline CDR1 and CDR2 sequences are LGHNA and YNFKEQ. CDR3 length: 15 residues. The CDR3 region has the DNA TGTGCCAGCAGCCAAGTTCGGAGAGCTACCAATGACCAGTTCTTC. This gives the protein CASSQVRRATNDQFF.

This clonotype was picked up many times. V and J are TRBV5-6 and TRBJ2-7, with 11 bases fitting TRBD2. Per germline, CDR1 SGHDT and CDR2 YYEEEE. CDR3 length: 14 amino acids. With 5 bases clipped from V and 1 base from J, the junction kept 2 bases outside the gene matches. Written as DNA, the CDR3 is TGTGCCAGCAGTACTAGCGGGAGTTCCTACGAGCAGTACTTC. This encodes CASSTSGSSYEQYF.

This clonotype was counted many times. The CDR3 DNA sequence: TGCAGCTGGCGGGACATTTCTAACTATGGCTACACCTTC. It codes for CSWRDISNYGYTF. The genes are TRBV29-1 and TRBJ1-2; tentative D call: TRBD1 (6 bases). The V end lost 8 bases, the J end lost 0 bases, and 13 bases lay between the germline ends. Germline CDR1 is SQVTM and CDR2 is ANQGSEA. The CDR3 covers 13 residues.

The chain carries TRBV9 and TRBJ1-5; D might be TRBD1 (5 bases). The CDR3 loop spans 14 amino acids. The V end was cut by 7 bases, the J end by 4 bases, with 15 bases between. The germline V gene has CDR1 SGDLS and CDR2 YYNGEE. The CDR3 protein is CASSTLGGNQPQHF. CDR3 nucleotides: TGTGCCAGCTCTACGTTGGGGGGGAATCAGCCCCAGCATTTT.

The chain combines TRBV3-1 with TRBJ2-3; TRBD2 matches 7 bases. This CDR3 region has 16 residues. Trimming removed 5 bases from V and 6 bases from J; junction bases left unmatched: 14. Germline V gene sequence: CDR1 LGHDT, CDR2 YNNKEL (reference sequence). This CDR3 reads CASSFIRAGAADTQYF. The CDR3 DNA sequence: TGTGCCAGCAGCTTTATCCGGGCGGGAGCTGCTGATACGCAGTATTTT.

This clonotype came up a few times. The chain combines TRBV19 with TRBJ1-5; D is undetermined. Trimming shortened V by 1 base and J by 1 base, and 8 bases separated the two germline ends. CDR1 and CDR2 from the germline V gene are LNHDA and SQIVND (reference sequence). CDR3 length: 15 amino acids. CDR3 bases: TGTGCCAGTAGTATAGGGGGTAGGAGCAATCAGCCCCAGCATTTT. Translating it yields CASSIGGRSNQPQHF.

This clonotype was picked up a small number of times. Because the CDR3 is missing its conserved closing phenylalanine or tryptophan, this is likely a read error. V usage is TRBV20-1 and J usage is TRBJ2-7; no clear D gene. V gave up 1 base and J gave up 4 bases, with 8 bases separating them. The CDR3 extends over 12 amino acids. Germline V CDR1 and CDR2: DFQATT, SNEGSKA (reference sequence). CDR3 sequence: CSARGLSYEQYL. The CDR3 DNA reads as TGCAGTGCTAGAGGCCTCTCATACGAGCAGTACCTC.

This clonotype was seen at least ten times. V usage is TRBV12-3 or TRBV12-4 and J usage is TRBJ1-1, with 7 bases fitting TRBD1. Trimming removed 0 bases from V and 7 bases from J; junction bases left unmatched: 5. The CDR3 is 14 residues long. The CDR3 here is CASSLASTGSEAFF. The CDR3 DNA is TGTGCCAGCAGTTTAGCCTCGACAGGGAGTGAAGCTTTCTTT.

The chain is built from TRBV11-2 and TRBJ2-1; perhaps D is TRBD1 or TRBD2 (5 bases each). This CDR3 region has 19 residues. The V end lost 5 bases, the J end lost 4 bases, and 27 bases lay between the germline ends. Germline V gene data show CDR1 as SGHAT and CDR2 as FQNNGV. The CDR3 region has the DNA TGTGCCAGCAGCCGAGGAGGAAAAGGCTGGGGCACGGGGTACAATGAGCAGTTCTTC. Its translation: CASSRGGKGWGTGYNEQFF.

The gene calls are TRBV7-9 and TRBJ2-2; 9 bases align to TRBD2. CDR1 and CDR2 (germline): SEHNR, FQNEAQ (reference sequence). V trimming: 5 bases; J trimming: 1 base; junction bases outside the gene matches: 5. The CDR3 consists of 16 residues. In nucleotides, the CDR3 is TGTGCCAGCAGCCCACGTAGCGGGAGGAACACCGGGGAGCTGTTTTTT. It translates to CASSPRSGRNTGELFF.

This clonotype came up a few times. V gene TRBV3-1 combines with J gene TRBJ2-7, with unresolved D. The CDR3 totals 14 residues. The germline V gene encodes CDR1 LGHDT and CDR2 YNNKEL (reference sequence). Trimming removed 1 base from V and 2 bases from J, with 9 bases in between. The CDR3 here is CASSQAATTYEQYF. The CDR3 DNA reads as TGTGCCAGCAGCCAAGCAGCTACTACCTACGAGCAGTACTTC.

This clonotype was recorded at least ten times. The chain uses TRBV6-2 or TRBV6-3 and TRBJ2-5, with unresolved D. CDR1 MNHEY and CDR2 SVGEGT come from the germline V gene. The CDR3 consists of 16 residues. Deletions cut 5 bases from V and 2 bases from J, with 18 bases between. The CDR3: CASSPRRTIIQETQYF. CDR3 sequence (DNA): TGTGCCAGCAGTCCACGACGGACCATTATTCAAGAGACCCAGTACTTC.

This clonotype occurred a few times. This sequence joins TRBV4-1 and TRBJ1-4; D not certain. CDR3 length: 18 residues. V lost 0 bases, J lost 8 bases, and 22 bases lay in between. Germline CDR1 is MGHRA and CDR2 is YSYEKL. CDR3 in amino acids: CASSQDPPEGRRGEKLFF. The CDR3 bases are TGCGCCAGCAGCCAAGATCCACCTGAGGGTAGGAGAGGGGAAAAACTGTTTTTT.

To note about this clonotype: This could be a read error, since a much larger clone is one nucleotide away. CDR3 sequence: CASHIARGSNEQFF. DNA for the CDR3: TGTGCCAGCCACATAGCGAGAGGGTCCAATGAGCAGTTCTTC. The rearrangement uses TRBV12-3 or TRBV12-4 and TRBJ2-1; possible D gene TRBD2, 5 bases. V lost 8 bases to trimming and J lost 6 bases, with 17 bases between them. The CDR3 runs to 14 residues.

Ten or more counts support this clonotype. J is TRBJ2-3 and V is TRBV6-2 or TRBV6-3; D is perhaps TRBD2 (5 bases). The germline V gene has CDR1 MNHEY and CDR2 SVGEGT. The CDR3 extends over 17 amino acids. V was trimmed by 2 bases and J by 0 bases, leaving 15 bases between them. CDR3 bases: TGTGCCAGCAGTTACGACGAGGGTGGGCTCAGCACAGATACGCAGTATTTT. Translated: CASSYDEGGLSTDTQYF.